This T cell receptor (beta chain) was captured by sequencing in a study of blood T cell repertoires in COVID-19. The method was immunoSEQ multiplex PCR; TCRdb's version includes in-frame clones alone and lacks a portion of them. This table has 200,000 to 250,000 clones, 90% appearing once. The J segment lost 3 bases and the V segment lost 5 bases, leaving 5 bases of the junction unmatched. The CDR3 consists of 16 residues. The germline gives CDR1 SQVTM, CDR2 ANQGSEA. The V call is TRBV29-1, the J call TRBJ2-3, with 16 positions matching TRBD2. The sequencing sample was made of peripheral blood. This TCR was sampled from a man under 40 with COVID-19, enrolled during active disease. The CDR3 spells CSVPGTSGGATDTQYF. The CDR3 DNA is TGCAGCGTTCCCGGGACTAGCGGGGGGGCGACAGATACGCAGTATTTT.